This TCR beta chain was obtained from a study of T cell responses to AZD1222 COVID-19 vaccine (dated by TCRdb to the early 2020s). Regarding the study in general: TCR sequencing covered 233 trial participants: around 210 given two doses of AZD1222 and around 26 given two doses of MenACWY control vaccine. Trial participants were enrolled into age subgroups of 18-55, 56-69 and 70-plus years, which contained 148, 28 and 57 TCR-sequenced participants, respectively.

The CDR3 regions of human TCRbeta chains were analyzed by immunosequencing. The authors' analysis ran thus. Repertoire TCRs were matched against a reference library of SARS-CoV-2-specific TCRs generated with the MIRA antigen-specificity platform. Breadth was defined as the fraction of unique TCRs that were SARS-CoV-2-associated, and depth was defined as the fraction of total T cells that were SARS-CoV-2-associated. Each spike-specific TCR was assigned to its reactive spike region and to a CD4 or CD8 class using the MIRA data. Log10-transformed breadth and depth values were compared by one-way ANOVA with Sidak's multiple comparisons tests. What TCRdb holds here is the immuneACCESS table cut down to in-frame rearrangements. Part of the clones is not present; checked against another copy, under half of the missing clones reflect an unresolved V gene, and the others are unexplained. Clonal size and the V and J genes are those of that table, whereas D and trimming came from the DNA. Counted in this sample were 77,000 or so clones; approximately 90% of them appeared once. The ten largest clones add up to 7% to 8.5% of the sample.

Reading the label with the study, this specimen's time point is: baseline before first vaccination. The treatment or condition label, as the study defines it: meningococcal conjugate vaccine given as trial control. Vaccinee samples were obtained from the UK trials COV001 and COV002, which included a single-blind randomized controlled phase 2/3 trial of AZD1222 (ChAdOx1 nCoV-19) in healthy adults. Trial participant PBMC samples were collected at day 0 and day 28 after the second dose for TCRbeta chain sequencing. Worth noting for this clone: Its antigen is unknown. Qualities for individual bases were not recorded, and no much larger clone is one base off.

The paper's findings and limits, for the study overall: The 56-69-year group was small, and its depth increase did not reach significance, likely because of low power. Participants were mostly white British and included more females than males, and it was suggested by the authors that clonal diversity may have been underestimated. Nearly half of unique spike-specific TCRs reportedly recognized epitopes outside regions mutated in the B.1.351 and B.1.1.7 variants. Only five or six AZD1222 recipients were SARS-CoV-2 seropositive at baseline, limiting conclusions about previously exposed vaccinees. CD4 TCRs associated with the vaccine covered the entire spike protein, and the dominant responses were in regions 160-218 and 743-854. No day 14 peak-response samples were available, so repertoires were characterized only after the peak T cell response. After two AZD1222 doses, both the breadth and the depth of spike-specific TCRs were significantly higher than at day 0 and than in MenACWY recipients.

The CDR3 sequence holds 14 residues, the cysteine and phenylalanine included. CDR3 DNA only is kept here, 42 bases in frame from base 1. CDR1 SNHLY and CDR2 FYNNEI are derived from the germline V gene. Relative to germline, V is 7 bases shorter and J is 7 bases shorter, with 19 bases between their ends. Specimen: peripheral blood, collected on day 0 of MenACWY control vaccination. The receptor was derived from an adult in good health. The chain is assembled from TRBV2 and TRBJ2-5; the D call is possibly TRBD1 or TRBD2, each sharing 5 bases. The CDR3 here reads CASMRLGTSGTQYF. The nucleotides are TGTGCCAGCATGAGGTTAGGGACCTCGGGGACCCAGTACTTC.